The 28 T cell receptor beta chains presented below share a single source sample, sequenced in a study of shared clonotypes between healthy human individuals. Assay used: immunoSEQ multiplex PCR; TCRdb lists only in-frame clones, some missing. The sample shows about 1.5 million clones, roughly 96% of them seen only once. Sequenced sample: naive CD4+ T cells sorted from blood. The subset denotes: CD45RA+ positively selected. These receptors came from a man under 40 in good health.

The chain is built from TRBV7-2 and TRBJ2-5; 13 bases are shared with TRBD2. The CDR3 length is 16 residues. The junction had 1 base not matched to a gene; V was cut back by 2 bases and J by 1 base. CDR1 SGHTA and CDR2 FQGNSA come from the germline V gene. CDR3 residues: CASSLTSGRGQETQYF. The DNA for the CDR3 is TGTGCCAGCAGCTTAACTAGCGGGAGGGGCCAAGAGACCCAGTACTTC.

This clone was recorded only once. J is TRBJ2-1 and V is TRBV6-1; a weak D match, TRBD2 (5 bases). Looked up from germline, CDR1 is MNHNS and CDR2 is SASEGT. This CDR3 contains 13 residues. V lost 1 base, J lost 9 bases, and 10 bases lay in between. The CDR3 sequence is CASSEVEEVEQFF. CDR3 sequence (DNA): TGTGCCAGCAGTGAAGTGGAGGAAGTTGAGCAGTTCTTC.

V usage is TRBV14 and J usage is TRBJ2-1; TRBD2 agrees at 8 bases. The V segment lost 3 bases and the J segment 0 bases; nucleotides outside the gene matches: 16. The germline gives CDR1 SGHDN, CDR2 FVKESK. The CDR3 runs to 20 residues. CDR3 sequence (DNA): TGTGCCAGCAGCCAGGGCCCGGAACTAGCGGACCGGAGCTCCTACAATGAGCAGTTCTTC. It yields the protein CASSQGPELADRSSYNEQFF.

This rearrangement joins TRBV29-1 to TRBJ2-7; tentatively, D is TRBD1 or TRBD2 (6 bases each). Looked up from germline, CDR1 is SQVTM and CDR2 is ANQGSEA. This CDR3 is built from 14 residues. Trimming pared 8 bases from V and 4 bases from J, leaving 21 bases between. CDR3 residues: CSITKGGLGYEQYF. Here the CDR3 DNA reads TGCAGCATAACTAAGGGGGGCCTTGGGTACGAGCAGTACTTC.

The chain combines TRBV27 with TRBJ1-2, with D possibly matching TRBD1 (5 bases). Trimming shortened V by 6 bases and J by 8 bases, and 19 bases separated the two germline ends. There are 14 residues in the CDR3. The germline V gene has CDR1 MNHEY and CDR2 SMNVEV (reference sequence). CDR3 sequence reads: CASSFRVGVGGYTF. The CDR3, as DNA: TGTGCCAGCAGCTTTAGGGTGGGGGTAGGCGGCTACACCTTC.

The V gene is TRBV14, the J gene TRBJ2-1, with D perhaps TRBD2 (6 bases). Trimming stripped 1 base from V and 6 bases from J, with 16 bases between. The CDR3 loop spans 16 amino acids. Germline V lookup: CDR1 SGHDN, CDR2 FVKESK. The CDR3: CASSQVGFWRANEQFF. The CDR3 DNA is TGTGCCAGCAGCCAAGTAGGCTTCTGGAGGGCCAATGAGCAGTTCTTC.

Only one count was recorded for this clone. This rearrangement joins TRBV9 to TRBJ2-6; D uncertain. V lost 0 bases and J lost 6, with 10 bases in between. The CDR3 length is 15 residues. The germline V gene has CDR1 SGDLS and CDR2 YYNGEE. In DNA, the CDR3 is TGTGCCAGCAGCGTAGCCCCGTGGGCGGCCAACGTCCTGACTTTC. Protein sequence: CASSVAPWAANVLTF.

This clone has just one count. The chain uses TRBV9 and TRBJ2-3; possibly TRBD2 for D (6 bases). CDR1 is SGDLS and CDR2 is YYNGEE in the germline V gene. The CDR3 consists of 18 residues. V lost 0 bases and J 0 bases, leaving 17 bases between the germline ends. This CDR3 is CASSVAAFSGTSTDTQYF. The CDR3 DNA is TGTGCCAGCAGCGTAGCTGCCTTTAGCGGAACAAGCACAGATACGCAGTATTTT.

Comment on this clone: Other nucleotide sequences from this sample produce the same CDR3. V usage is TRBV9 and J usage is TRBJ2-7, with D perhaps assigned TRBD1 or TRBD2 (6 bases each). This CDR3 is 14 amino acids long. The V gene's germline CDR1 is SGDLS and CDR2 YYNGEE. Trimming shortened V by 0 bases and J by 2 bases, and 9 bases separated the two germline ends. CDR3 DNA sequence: TGTGCCAGCAGCGTAGAGGGGGGCCCCTACGAGCAGTACTTC. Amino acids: CASSVEGGPYEQYF.

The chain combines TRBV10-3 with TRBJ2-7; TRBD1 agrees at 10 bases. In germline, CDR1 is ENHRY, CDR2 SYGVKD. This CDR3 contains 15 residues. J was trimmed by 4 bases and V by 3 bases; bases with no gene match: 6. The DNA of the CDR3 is TGTGCCATCAGTGACGGGACAGGGGCATGGTACGAGCAGTACTTC. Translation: CAISDGTGAWYEQYF.

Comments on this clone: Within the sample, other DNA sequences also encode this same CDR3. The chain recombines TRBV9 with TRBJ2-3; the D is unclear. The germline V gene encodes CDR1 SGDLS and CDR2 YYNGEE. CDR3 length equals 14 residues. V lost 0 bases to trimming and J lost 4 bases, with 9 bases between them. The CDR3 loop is CASSVEGLADTQYF. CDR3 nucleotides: TGTGCCAGCAGCGTAGAAGGTCTCGCAGATACGCAGTATTTT.

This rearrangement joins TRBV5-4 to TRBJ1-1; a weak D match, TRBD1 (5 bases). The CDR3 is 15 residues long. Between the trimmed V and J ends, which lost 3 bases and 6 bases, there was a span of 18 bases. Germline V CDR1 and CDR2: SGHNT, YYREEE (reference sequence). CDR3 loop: CASSWSTDASSEAFF. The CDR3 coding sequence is TGTGCCAGCAGCTGGTCGACAGACGCCTCCTCTGAAGCTTTCTTT.

The DNA of the CDR3 is TGCGCCAGCAGCTTAGTTTGGGGACAGGGGTTCAACGAGCAGTACTTC. This encodes CASSLVWGQGFNEQYF. The V call is TRBV5-1, the J call TRBJ2-7, with 10 bases lining up with TRBD1. The trim removed 2 bases at V and 5 bases at J, leaving 10 bases unmatched. Germline CDR1 is SGHRS and CDR2 is YFSETQ. This CDR3 spans 16 amino acids. The full variable domain, completed using reference TRBV5-1 and TRBJ2-7, is KAGVTQTPRYLIKTRGQQVTLSCSPISGHRSVSWYQQTPGQGLQFLFEYFSETQRNKGNFPGRFSGRQFSNSRSEMNVSTLELGDSALYLCASSLVWGQGFNEQYFGPGTRLTVT.

CDR3 in amino acids: CASSPNLQETQYF. The CDR3 bases are TGTGCCAGCAGCCCAAACTTACAAGAGACCCAGTACTTC. The chain recombines TRBV5-4 with TRBJ2-5; D remains ambiguous. The length of the CDR3 is 13 residues. Germline values: CDR1 SGHNT, CDR2 YYREEE (reference sequence). V was trimmed by 4 bases and J by 2 bases, leaving 9 bases between them.

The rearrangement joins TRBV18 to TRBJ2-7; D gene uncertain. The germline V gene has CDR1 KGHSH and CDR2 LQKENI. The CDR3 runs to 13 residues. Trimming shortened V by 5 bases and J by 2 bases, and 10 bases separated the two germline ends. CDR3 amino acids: CASSSDKAYEQYF. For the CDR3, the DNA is TGTGCCAGCTCATCTGACAAAGCCTACGAGCAGTACTTC.

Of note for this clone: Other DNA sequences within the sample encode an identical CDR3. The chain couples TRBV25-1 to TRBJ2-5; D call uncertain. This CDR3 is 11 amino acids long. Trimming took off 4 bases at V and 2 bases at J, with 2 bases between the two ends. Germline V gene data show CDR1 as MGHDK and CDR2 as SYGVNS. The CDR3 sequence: CASSGQETQYF. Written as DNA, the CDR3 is TGTGCCAGCAGTGGACAAGAGACCCAGTACTTC.

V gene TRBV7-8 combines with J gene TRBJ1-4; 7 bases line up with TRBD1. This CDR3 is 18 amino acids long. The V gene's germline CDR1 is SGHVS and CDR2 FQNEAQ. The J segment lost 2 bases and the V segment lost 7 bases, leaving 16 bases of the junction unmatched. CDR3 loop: CASKLRDRGSGTNEKLFF. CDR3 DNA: TGTGCCAGCAAACTCCGGGACAGAGGGTCGGGGACTAATGAAAAACTGTTTTTT.

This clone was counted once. CDR3 sequence (DNA): TGTGCCACCGGAGGCCGGAGACAGGGTTTTCAAGAGACCCAGTACTTC. It specifies CATGGRRQGFQETQYF. This rearrangement joins TRBV27 to TRBJ2-5, with 7 bases fitting TRBD1. The length of the CDR3 is 16 residues. Looked up from germline, CDR1 is MNHEY and CDR2 is SMNVEV (reference sequence). V dropped 10 bases and J dropped 2; count of bases not matched to a gene: 16.

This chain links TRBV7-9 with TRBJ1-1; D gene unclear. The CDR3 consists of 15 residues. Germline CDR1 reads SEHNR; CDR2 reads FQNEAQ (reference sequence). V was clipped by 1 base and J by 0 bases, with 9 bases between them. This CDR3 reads CASSLGRVVNTEAFF. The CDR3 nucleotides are TGTGCCAGCAGCTTAGGTAGGGTCGTGAACACTGAAGCTTTCTTT.

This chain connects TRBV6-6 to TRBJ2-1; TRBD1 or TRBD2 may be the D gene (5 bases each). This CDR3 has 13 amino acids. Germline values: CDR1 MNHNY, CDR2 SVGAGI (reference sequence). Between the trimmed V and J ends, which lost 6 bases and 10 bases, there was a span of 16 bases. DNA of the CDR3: TGTGCCAGCAGGTCCGCCCTGGGGGAAGAGCAGTTCTTC. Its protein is CASRSALGEEQFF.

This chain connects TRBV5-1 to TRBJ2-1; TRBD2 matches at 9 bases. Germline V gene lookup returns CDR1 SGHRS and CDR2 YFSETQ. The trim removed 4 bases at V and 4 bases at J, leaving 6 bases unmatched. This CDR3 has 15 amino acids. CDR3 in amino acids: CASSSGTSLYNEQFF. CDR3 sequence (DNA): TGCGCCAGCAGCAGCGGGACTAGCCTATACAATGAGCAGTTCTTC.

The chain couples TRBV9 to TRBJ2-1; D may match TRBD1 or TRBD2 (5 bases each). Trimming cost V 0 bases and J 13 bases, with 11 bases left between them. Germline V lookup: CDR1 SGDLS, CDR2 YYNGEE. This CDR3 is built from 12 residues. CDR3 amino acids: CASSVEGTRQFF. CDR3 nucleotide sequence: TGTGCCAGCAGCGTAGAAGGGACCCGACAGTTCTTC.

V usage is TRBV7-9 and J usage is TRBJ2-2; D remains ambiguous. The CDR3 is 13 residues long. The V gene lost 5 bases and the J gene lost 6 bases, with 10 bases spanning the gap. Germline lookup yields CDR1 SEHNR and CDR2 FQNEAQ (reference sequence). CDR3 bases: TGTGCCAGCAGCGGTGAGAGGCCCGGGGAGCTGTTTTTT. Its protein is CASSGERPGELFF. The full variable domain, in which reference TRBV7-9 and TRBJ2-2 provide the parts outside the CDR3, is DTGVSQNPRHKITKRGQNVTFRCDPISEHNRLYWYRQTLGQGPEFLTYFQNEAQLEKSRLLSDRFSAERPKGSFSTLEIQRTEQGDSAMYLCASSGERPGELFFGEGSRLTVL.

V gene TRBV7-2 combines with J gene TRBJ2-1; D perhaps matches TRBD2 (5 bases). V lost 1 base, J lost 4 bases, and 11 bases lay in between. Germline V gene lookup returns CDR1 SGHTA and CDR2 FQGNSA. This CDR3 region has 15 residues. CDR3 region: CASSLVWRTYNEQFF. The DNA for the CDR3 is TGTGCCAGCAGCTTAGTATGGCGGACTTACAATGAGCAGTTCTTC.

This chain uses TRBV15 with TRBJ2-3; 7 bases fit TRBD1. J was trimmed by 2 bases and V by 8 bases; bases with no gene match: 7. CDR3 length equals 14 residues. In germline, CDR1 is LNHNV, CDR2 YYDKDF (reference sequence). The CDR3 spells CATRVTGNTDTQYF. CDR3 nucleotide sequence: TGTGCCACCCGCGTGACAGGGAACACAGATACGCAGTATTTT.

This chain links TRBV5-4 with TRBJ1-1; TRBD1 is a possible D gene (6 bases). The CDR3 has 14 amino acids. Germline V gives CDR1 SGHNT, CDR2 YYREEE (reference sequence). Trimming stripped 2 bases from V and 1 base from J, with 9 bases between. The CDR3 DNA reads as TGTGCCAGCAGCTTTTGGGGGGCGAACACTGAAGCTTTCTTT. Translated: CASSFWGANTEAFF.

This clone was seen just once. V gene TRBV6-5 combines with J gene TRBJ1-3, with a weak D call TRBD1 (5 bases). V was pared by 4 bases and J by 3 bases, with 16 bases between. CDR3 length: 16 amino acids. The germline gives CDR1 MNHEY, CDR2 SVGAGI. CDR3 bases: TGTGCCAGCAGTTCGGGAGGGGCGTTCGGTGGAAACACCATATATTTT. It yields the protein CASSSGGAFGGNTIYF.

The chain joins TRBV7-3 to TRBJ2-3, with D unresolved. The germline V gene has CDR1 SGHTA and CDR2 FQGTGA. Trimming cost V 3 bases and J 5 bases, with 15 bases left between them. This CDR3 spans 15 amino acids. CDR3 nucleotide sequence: TGTGCCAGCAGCTTGTCCCTTCAGCGAGGAGATACGCAGTATTTT. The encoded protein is CASSLSLQRGDTQYF.